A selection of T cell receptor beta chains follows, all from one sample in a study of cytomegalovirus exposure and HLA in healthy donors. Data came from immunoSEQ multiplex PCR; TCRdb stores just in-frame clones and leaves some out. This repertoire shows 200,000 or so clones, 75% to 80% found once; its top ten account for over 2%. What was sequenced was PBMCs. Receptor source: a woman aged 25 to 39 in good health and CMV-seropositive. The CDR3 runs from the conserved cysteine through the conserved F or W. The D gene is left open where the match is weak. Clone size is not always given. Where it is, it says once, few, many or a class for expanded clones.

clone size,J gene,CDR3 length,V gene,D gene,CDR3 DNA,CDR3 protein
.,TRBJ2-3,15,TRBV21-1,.,TGTGCCAGCAACTGGGAACAGGGAGAAGCTGATACGCAGTATTTT,CASNWEQGEADTQYF
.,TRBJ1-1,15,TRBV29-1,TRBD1,TGCAGCGTCCGCCGGGACAGCCCCTTTAACGCTGAAGCTTTCTTT,CSVRRDSPFNAEAFF
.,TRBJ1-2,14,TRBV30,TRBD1,TGTGCCTGGAGTGGTGGACAGGGCGGCTATGGCTACACCTTC,CAWSGGQGGYGYTF
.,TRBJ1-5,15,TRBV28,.,TGTGCCAGCAGGTCGGGAGGGTTTAGCAATCAGCCCCAGCATTTT,CASRSGGFSNQPQHF
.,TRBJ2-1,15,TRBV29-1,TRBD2,TGCAGCGTTGAAGGGACTAGCGGGTCCTACAATGAGCAGTTCTTC,CSVEGTSGSYNEQFF
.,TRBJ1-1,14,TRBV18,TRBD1,TGTGCCAGCTCAAACCGACAGGGCGGCACTGAAGCTTTCTTT,CASSNRQGGTEAFF
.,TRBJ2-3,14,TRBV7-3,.,TGTGCCAGCAGCACAGGCAGGGGAACAGATACGCAGTATTTT,CASSTGRGTDTQYF
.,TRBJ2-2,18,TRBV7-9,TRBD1,TGTGCCAGCACCCCGGACAGGGGGAGGCCTCGGGGCACCGGGGAGCTGTTTTTT,CASTPDRGRPRGTGELFF
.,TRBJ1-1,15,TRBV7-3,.,TGTGCCAGCAGCTTAACAGGCGCGGCGAACACTGAAGCTTTCTTT,CASSLTGAANTEAFF
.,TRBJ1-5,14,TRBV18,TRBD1,TGTGCCAGCTCACCAGAGACAGGGAGTCAGCCCCAGCATTTT,CASSPETGSQPQHF
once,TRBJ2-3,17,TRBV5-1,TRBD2,TGCGCCAGCAGCTTCGGACTAGCGGGGGACCCCACAGATACGCAGTATTTT,CASSFGLAGDPTDTQYF
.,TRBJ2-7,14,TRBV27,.,TGTGCCAGCAGGATCTGGTTGGGGGGCTACGAGCAGTACTTC,CASRIWLGGYEQYF
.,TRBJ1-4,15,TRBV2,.,TGTGCCAGCAGTGAACAGGCAGGGCGCATGGAAAAACTGTTTTTT,CASSEQAGRMEKLFF
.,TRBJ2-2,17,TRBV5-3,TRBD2,TGTGCCAGAACCCGGGGGCCTAGCGGGACGAACACCGGGGAGCTGTTTTTT,CARTRGPSGTNTGELFF
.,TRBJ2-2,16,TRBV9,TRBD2,TGTGCCAGCAGCGTAGCTGGCGGGGGTTACTACGGGGAGCTGTTTTTT,CASSVAGGGYYGELFF
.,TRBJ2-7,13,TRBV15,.,TGTGCCGCAAGTGCGGGATTGACCTACGAGCAGTACTTC,CAASAGLTYEQYF
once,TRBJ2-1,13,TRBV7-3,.,TGTGCCAGCAGCTTGTCAGGGGAGGGTGAGCAGTTCTTC,CASSLSGEGEQFF
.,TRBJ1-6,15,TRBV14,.,TGTGCCAGCAGCCAAGATCCAGGGTACGGGTCACCCCTCCACTTT,CASSQDPGYGSPLHF
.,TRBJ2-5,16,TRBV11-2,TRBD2,TGTGCCAGCATTGGACTAGCGGGGGCTTTCCAAGAGACCCAGTACTTC,CASIGLAGAFQETQYF